The present T cell receptor beta chain was sequenced within a study of T-cell memory formation after mild COVID-19. Study in general: TCR clusters mostly belonged to single donors. Study-wide results and caveats: Shrinking CD4+ clones resided mostly in CM and EM, and CD8+ ones in EMRA. A second wave expanding day 15 to 37 was CD4+-biased; contracting clones were balanced.

The sample holds a few counts of this clonotype. The antigen is not known. Libraries for TCRalpha and TCRbeta carried sample barcodes and unique molecular identifiers via 5'RACE. TCRdb recomputed calls from the 5' RACE reads with MiXCR, one row per CDR3 protein. The profile covers some 450,000 distinct CDR3 sequences, with about 20% appearing a single time and around 8.4% taken by the ten largest. This CDR3 spans 16 amino acids. Trimming took 4 bases from V and 0 from J, leaving 15 bases between them. In germline, CDR1 is MGHRA, CDR2 YSYEKL. The origin of this receptor is an adult woman who had mild COVID-19 (a few samples of this study predate the infection). Cell type and time point are not known. The gene calls are TRBV4-1 and TRBJ1-1; TRBD1 might be the D (6 bases). Sequencing was performed on PBMCs or a T cell subset sorted from them (not recorded which). CDR3 sequence (DNA): TGCGCCAGCAGCCCCTACAGGGAGACCTTGAACACTGAAGCTTTCTTT. Translation gives CASSPYRETLNTEAFF.